This T cell receptor (beta chain) comes out of a study of shared clonotypes between healthy human individuals. Regarding the study as a whole: Generally, naive subsets (rather than memory subsets) showed larger estimated richness.

The CDR3 is made up of 14 amino acids. Germline loops: CDR1 MNHEY, CDR2 SMNVEV (reference sequence). V lost 5 bases and J 9 bases, leaving 17 bases between the germline ends. All of the donors resided in Nashville, Tennessee, and each was a Caucasian adult. Turning to this clone: Its antigen remains unidentified.

Replicate sorted-subset PCRs were loaded with around 200 ng DNA, about 31,000 T cell genomes. Authors' data handling: Owing to the provision of junction-only sequences devoid of quality scores by immunoSEQ, filtering differed. Libraries were prepared by immunoSEQ multiplex PCR; TCRdb keeps only in-frame clonotypes and omits some of them. That table is the source of V, J and clone size, and D and trimming were worked out from the DNA. Among around 2.3 million clones listed, almost 96% were seen once. This sequence was found in a young man in good health. Sequencing was performed on naive CD4+ T cells sorted from blood. Subset given: CD45RA+ positively selected. This sequence joins TRBV27 and TRBJ2-1, with D possibly matching TRBD2 (6 bases). CDR3: CASSPPTWGGEQFF. The CDR3 DNA sequence: TGTGCCAGCAGTCCCCCGACCTGGGGAGGTGAGCAGTTCTTC.